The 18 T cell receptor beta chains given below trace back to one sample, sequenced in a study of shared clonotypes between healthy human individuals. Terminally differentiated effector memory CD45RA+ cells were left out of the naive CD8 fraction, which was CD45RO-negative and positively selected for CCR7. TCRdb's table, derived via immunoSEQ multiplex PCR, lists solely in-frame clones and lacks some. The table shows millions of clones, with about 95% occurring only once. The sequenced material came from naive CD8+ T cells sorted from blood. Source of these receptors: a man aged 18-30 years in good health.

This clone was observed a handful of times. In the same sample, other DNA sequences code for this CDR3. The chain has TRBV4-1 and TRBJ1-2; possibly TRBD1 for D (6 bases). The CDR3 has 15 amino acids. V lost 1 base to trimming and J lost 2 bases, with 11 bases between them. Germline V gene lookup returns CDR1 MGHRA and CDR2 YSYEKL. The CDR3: CASSQVGGSNYGYTF. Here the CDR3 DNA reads TGCGCCAGCAGCCAAGTCGGGGGCTCGAACTATGGCTACACCTTC.

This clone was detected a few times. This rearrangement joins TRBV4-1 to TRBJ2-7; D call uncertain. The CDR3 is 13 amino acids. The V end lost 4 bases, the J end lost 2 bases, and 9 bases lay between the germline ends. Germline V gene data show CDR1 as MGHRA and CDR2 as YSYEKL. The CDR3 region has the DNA TGCGCCAGCAGCCCTGGGAATCCCTACGAGCAGTACTTC. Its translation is CASSPGNPYEQYF.

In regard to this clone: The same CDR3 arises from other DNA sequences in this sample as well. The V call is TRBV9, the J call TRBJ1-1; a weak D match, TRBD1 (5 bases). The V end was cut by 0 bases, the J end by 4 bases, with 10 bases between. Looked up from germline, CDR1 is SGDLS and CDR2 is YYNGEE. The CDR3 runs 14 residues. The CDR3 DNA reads TGTGCCAGCAGCGTAGATTGGGGGGGCACTGAAGCTTTCTTT. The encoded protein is CASSVDWGGTEAFF.

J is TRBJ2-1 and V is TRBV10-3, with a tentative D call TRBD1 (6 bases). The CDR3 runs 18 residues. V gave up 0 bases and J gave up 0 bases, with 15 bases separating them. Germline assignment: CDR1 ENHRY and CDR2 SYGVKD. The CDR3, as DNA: TGTGCCATCAGTGAGTCGAGGGGGTCTAACTACTCCTACAATGAGCAGTTCTTC. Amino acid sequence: CAISESRGSNYSYNEQFF.

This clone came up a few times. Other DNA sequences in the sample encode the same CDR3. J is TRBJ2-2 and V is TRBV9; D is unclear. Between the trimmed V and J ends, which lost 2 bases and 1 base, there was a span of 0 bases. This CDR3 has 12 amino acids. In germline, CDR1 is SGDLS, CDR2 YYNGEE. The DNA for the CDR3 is TGTGCCAGCAGCGTGAACACCGGGGAGCTGTTTTTT. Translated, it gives CASSVNTGELFF. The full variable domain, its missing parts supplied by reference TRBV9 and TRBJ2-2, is DSGVTQTPKHLITATGQRVTLRCSPRSGDLSVYWYQQSLDQGLQFLIQYYNGEERAKGNILERFSAQQFPDLHSELNLSSLELGDSALYFCASSVNTGELFFGEGSRLTVL.

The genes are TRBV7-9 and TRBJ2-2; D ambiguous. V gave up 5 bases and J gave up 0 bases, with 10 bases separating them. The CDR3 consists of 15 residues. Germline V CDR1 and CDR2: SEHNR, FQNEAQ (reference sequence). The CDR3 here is CASSPRSPNTGELFF. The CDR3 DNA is TGTGCCAGCAGCCCCCGTTCTCCGAACACCGGGGAGCTGTTTTTT.

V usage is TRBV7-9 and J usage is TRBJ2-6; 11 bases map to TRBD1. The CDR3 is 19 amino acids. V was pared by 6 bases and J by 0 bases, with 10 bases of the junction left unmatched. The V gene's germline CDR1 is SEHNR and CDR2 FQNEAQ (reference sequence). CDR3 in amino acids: CASRGQGDRVHSGANVLTF. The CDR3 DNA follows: TGTGCCAGCAGGGGACAGGGGGACAGGGTCCACTCTGGGGCCAACGTCCTGACTTTC.

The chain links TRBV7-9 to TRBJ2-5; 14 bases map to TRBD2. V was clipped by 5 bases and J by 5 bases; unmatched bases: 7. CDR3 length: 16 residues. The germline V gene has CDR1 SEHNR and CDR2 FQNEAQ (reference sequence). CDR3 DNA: TGTGCCAGCAGCCCCCCAGGACTAGCGGGGGGCGAGACCCAGTACTTC. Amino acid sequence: CASSPPGLAGGETQYF.

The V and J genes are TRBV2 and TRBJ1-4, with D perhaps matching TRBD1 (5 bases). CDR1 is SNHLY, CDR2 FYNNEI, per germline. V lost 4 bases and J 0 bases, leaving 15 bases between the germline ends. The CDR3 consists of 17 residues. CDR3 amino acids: CASSVDTSESTNEKLFF. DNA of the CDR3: TGTGCCAGCAGTGTGGACACCTCCGAATCAACTAATGAAAAACTGTTTTTT.

The CDR3 here is CASSPLRGLSLAGVSSYNEQFF. The CDR3, as DNA: TGTGCCAGCAGCCCTCTCCGGGGACTGTCCTTGGCGGGAGTCTCGTCTTACAATGAGCAGTTCTTC. The chain employs TRBV9 and TRBJ2-1, with 7 bases fitting TRBD2. CDR3 length: 22 amino acids. The V gene end was trimmed by 4 bases and the J gene end by 4 bases; junction bases not matched to a gene: 29. CDR1 and CDR2 (germline): SGDLS, YYNGEE.

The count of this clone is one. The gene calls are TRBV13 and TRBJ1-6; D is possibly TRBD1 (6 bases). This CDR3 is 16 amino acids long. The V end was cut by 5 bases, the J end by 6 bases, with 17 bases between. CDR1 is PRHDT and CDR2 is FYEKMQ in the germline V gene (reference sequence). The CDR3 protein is CASSPRPGQLNSPLHF. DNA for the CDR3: TGTGCCAGCAGCCCGCGTCCCGGACAGCTTAATTCACCCCTCCACTTT.

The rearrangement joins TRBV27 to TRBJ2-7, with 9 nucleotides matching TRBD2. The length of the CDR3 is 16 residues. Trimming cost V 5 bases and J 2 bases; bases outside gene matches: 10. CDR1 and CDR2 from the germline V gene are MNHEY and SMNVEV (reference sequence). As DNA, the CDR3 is TGTGCCAGCAGTCCCCGGCGAGCGGGGGGTGCCTACGAGCAGTACTTC. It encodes CASSPRRAGGAYEQYF.

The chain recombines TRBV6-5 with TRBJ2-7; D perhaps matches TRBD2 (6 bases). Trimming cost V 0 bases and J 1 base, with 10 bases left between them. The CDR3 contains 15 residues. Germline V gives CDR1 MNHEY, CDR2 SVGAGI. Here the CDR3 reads CASSYSGGFSYEQYF. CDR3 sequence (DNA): TGTGCCAGCAGTTACTCTGGAGGGTTTTCCTACGAGCAGTACTTC.

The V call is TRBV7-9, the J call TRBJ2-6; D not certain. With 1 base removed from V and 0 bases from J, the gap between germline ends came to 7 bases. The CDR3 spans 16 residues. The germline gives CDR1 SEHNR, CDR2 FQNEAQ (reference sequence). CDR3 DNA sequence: TGTGCCAGCAGCTTAGTCGGCATCTCTGGGGCCAACGTCCTGACTTTC. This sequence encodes CASSLVGISGANVLTF.

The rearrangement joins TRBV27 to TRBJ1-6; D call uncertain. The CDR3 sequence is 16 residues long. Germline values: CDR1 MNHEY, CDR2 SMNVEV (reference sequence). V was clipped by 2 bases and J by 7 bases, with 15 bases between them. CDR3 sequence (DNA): TGTGCCAGCAGTTTAGGAAGGGCGTCCCCCAATTCACCCCTCCACTTT. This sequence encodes CASSLGRASPNSPLHF.

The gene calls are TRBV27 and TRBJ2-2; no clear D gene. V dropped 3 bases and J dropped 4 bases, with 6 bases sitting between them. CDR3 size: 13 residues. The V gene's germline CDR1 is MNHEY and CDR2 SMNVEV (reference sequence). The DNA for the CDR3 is TGTGCCAGCAGTTTTCAGCTCACCGGGGAGCTGTTTTTT. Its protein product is CASSFQLTGELFF.

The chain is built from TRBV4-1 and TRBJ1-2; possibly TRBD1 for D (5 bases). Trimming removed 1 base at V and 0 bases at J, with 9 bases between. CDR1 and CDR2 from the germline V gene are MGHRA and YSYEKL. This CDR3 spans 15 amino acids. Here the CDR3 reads CASSQGQLANYGYTF. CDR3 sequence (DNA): TGCGCCAGCAGCCAAGGACAGTTAGCTAACTATGGCTACACCTTC.

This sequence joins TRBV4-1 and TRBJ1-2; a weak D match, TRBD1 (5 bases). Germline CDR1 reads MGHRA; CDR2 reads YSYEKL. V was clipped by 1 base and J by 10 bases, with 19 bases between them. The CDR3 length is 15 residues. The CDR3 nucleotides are TGCGCCAGCAGCCAAGGTGGCAGCCTCGGAGGGGACTACACCTTC. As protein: CASSQGGSLGGDYTF.